The rows below give T cell receptor beta chains drawn from one sample of a study of pediatric ulcerative colitis. The table came from immunoSEQ multiplex PCR; TCRdb's copy has only in-frame clones and leaves some out. The table includes about 60,000 clones, over 70% detected once. The sequencing input was blood. These receptors were taken from a boy aged 5-17 years who was a control in a study of pediatric ulcerative colitis. Each CDR3 is given with its conserved first and last residue. D genes are given only for firm matches. Clone size is not always given. Where it is, it says once, few, many or a class for expanded clones.

D gene,J gene,CDR3 length,clone size,V gene,CDR3 DNA,CDR3 protein
TRBD2,TRBJ2-7,14,few,TRBV5-1,TGCGCCAGCAGCTTCGATAGGACTAGAGCCGAGCAGTACTTC,CASSFDRTRAEQYF
TRBD2,TRBJ2-3,15,NA,TRBV19,TGTGCCAGTAGTATACTAGCGGGAGATAAAGATACGCAGTATTTT,CASSILAGDKDTQYF
NA,TRBJ2-2,13,NA,TRBV6-4,TGTGCCAGCAGTGACGGGTACACCGGGGAGCTGTTTTTT,CASSDGYTGELFF
NA,TRBJ1-5,13,few,TRBV6-4,TGTGCCAGCAGTGTTGAATACAATCAGCCCCAGCATTTT,CASSVEYNQPQHF
TRBD1,TRBJ2-7,16,NA,TRBV27,TGTGCCAGCAGTTCCCTCGGACAGGGGTCCTCCTACGAGCAGTACTTC,CASSSLGQGSSYEQYF
NA,TRBJ1-1,13,NA,TRBV2,TGTGCCAGCAGACTAGAGGTGAACACTGAAGCTTTCTTT,CASRLEVNTEAFF
NA,TRBJ2-2,14,NA,TRBV29-1,TGCAGCGTTGAGGGGCGAACAGGGTCCGGGGAGCTGTTTTTT,CSVEGRTGSGELFF
NA,TRBJ1-1,15,NA,TRBV5-1,TGCGCCAGCAGCTTGTTATCTCCACTTGGGGATGAAGCTTTCTTT,CASSLLSPLGDEAFF
NA,TRBJ2-1,13,NA,TRBV5-1,TGCGCCAGCACAGGGGACATATACAATGAGCAGTTCTTC,CASTGDIYNEQFF
NA,TRBJ1-3,13,NA,TRBV7-8,TGTGCCAGCAGCCCCGAGGGCGGAAACACCATATATTTT,CASSPEGGNTIYF
NA,TRBJ2-5,12,NA,TRBV28,TGTGCCAGTACGACGGGCGGGGAGACCCAGTACTTC,CASTTGGETQYF
TRBD2,TRBJ2-7,16,NA,TRBV6-1,TGTGCCAGCAGTGAAAACGCGGGAGGAAGCTCCTACGAGCAGTACTTC,CASSENAGGSSYEQYF
TRBD2,TRBJ2-7,14,once,TRBV9,TGTGCCAGCAGCGTAACTAGCGGGGCATACGAGCAGTACTTC,CASSVTSGAYEQYF
NA,TRBJ1-1,12,NA,TRBV28,TGTGCCAGTCGGTCCTCCGGCACTGAAGCTTTCTTT,CASRSSGTEAFF
NA,TRBJ2-2,13,NA,TRBV11-2,TGTGCCAGCAGCTTGTATAGCCACGGGGAGCTGTTTTTT,CASSLYSHGELFF
TRBD1,TRBJ1-1,14,NA,TRBV7-9,TGTGCCAGCAGTGGGGGGACAGTGAACACTGAAGCTTTCTTT,CASSGGTVNTEAFF
TRBD2,TRBJ2-1,15,NA,TRBV25-1,TGTGCCAGCAGCCGAAGAGCGGGGGGGACCAATGAGCAGTTCTTC,CASSRRAGGTNEQFF
NA,TRBJ2-3,14,NA,TRBV4-2,TGTGCCAGCAGCCACCCGGCGATCACAGATACGCAGTATTTT,CASSHPAITDTQYF
TRBD2,TRBJ2-1,16,NA,TRBV6-4,TGTGCCAGCAGTGAGAGTAGCGGGAGGACTAGCGGTGAGCAGTTCTTC,CASSESSGRTSGEQFF
NA,TRBJ1-1,13,NA,TRBV18,TGTGCCAGCTCACCAGGTTGGAACACTGAAGCTTTCTTT,CASSPGWNTEAFF
TRBD1,TRBJ1-1,14,NA,TRBV5-1,TGCGCCAGCAGCCCGGGACAGGATTCGATGGGGGCTTTCTTT,CASSPGQDSMGAFF
TRBD2,TRBJ2-7,14,NA,TRBV6-5,TGTGCCAGCAGTTACCGGACTAGCCCCCACGAGCAGTACTTC,CASSYRTSPHEQYF
NA,TRBJ1-1,20,NA,TRBV5-1,TGCGCCAGCAGCTTGCCACCTACTCGACAGCGGCAAGCCATGAACACTGAAGCTTTCTTT,CASSLPPTRQRQAMNTEAFF
NA,TRBJ1-1,13,NA,TRBV5-8,TGTGCCAGCAGCTTTCGGGGGAACACTGAAGCTTTCTTT,CASSFRGNTEAFF
NA,TRBJ2-6,15,NA,TRBV25-1,TGTGCCAGCAGTGTCGAAAACTCTGGGGCCAACGTCCTGACTTTC,CASSVENSGANVLTF
TRBD2,TRBJ2-2,16,few,TRBV30,TGTGCCTGGAGAGACCTAGCGGGGGGCGACACCGGGGAGCTGTTTTTT,CAWRDLAGGDTGELFF
NA,TRBJ2-7,12,NA,TRBV7-9,TGTGCCAGCAGCTCCGGACCCTACGAGCAGTACTTC,CASSSGPYEQYF
NA,TRBJ2-2,15,few,TRBV28,TGTGCCAGCAGTTTGGGTCTATTCAACACCGGGGAGCTGTTTTTT,CASSLGLFNTGELFF
NA,TRBJ2-6,14,NA,TRBV28,TGTGCCAGCAGTCCAGACTCTGGGGCCAACGTCCTGACTTTC,CASSPDSGANVLTF
TRBD1,TRBJ1-1,14,NA,TRBV7-6,TGTGCCAGCAGCTCTCATAACAGGGGCACTGAAGCTTTCTTT,CASSSHNRGTEAFF
TRBD2,TRBJ2-2,20,NA,TRBV19,TGTGCCAGTAGTACGGGACTAGCGGGGGGGACGGGGTCAGGACCCGGGGAGCTGTTTTTT,CASSTGLAGGTGSGPGELFF
NA,TRBJ1-4,11,NA,TRBV19,TGTGCCAGTAGATCGGATGAAAAACTGTTTTTT,CASRSDEKLFF
NA,TRBJ2-7,15,NA,TRBV11-2,TGTGCCAGCAGCTTAGGGGTGGGGCCCCTTTACGAGCAGTACTTC,CASSLGVGPLYEQYF
NA,TRBJ2-3,15,NA,TRBV6-4,TGTGCCAGCAGTGACTCGGGGGACTCCACAGATACGCAGTATTTT,CASSDSGDSTDTQYF
NA,TRBJ2-7,12,NA,TRBV7-2,TGTGCCAGCTATATCGCTGGGGGGGAGCAGTACTTC,CASYIAGGEQYF
NA,TRBJ2-1,14,NA,TRBV7-3,TGTGCCAGCAGCCCCCCGGACAGCTACAATGAGCAGTTCTTC,CASSPPDSYNEQFF
NA,TRBJ2-7,14,NA,TRBV29-1,TGCAGCGTCGAGGTGGGCGAAGGCACTTACGAGCAGTACTTC,CSVEVGEGTYEQYF
NA,TRBJ2-3,12,NA,TRBV6-6,TGTGCCAGCAGTATTAGCACAGATACGCAGTATTTT,CASSISTDTQYF
NA,TRBJ1-5,17,NA,TRBV7-8,TGTGCCAGCAGCTTCGCCCCTAAGGGTTCGGGCAATCAGCCCCAGCATTTT,CASSFAPKGSGNQPQHF
TRBD1,TRBJ2-2,13,NA,TRBV27,TGTGCCAGCAGAACGGACAGGGCCGGGGAGCTGTTTTTT,CASRTDRAGELFF
NA,TRBJ1-1,15,NA,TRBV6-5,TGTGCCAGCAGTTACTCGGGACTCATGAACACTGAAGCTTTCTTT,CASSYSGLMNTEAFF
NA,TRBJ1-2,16,few,TRBV28,TGTGCCAGCATCAACCCTTCTGTTCATGGGACGTATGGCTACACCTTC,CASINPSVHGTYGYTF